The rows below give T cell receptor beta chains drawn from one sample of a study of blood T cell repertoires in COVID-19. The method was immunoSEQ multiplex PCR; TCRdb's version includes in-frame clones alone and lacks a portion of them. In the table there are approximately 170,000 clones, around 80% of which are singletons. The specimen sequenced was PBMCs or T cells enriched from blood (not recorded which). These TCRs come from a man aged 40-49 years who had recovered from COVID-19. Both conserved end residues are part of each CDR3. The D gene is left open where the match is weak. Not all rows give a size; the values are once, few, many and, for expanded clones, a class.

d_call: NA
clone_size: NA
v_call: TRBV19
j_call: TRBJ1-4
cdr3_aa: CASSTWTATNEKLFF
cdr3_nt: TGTGCCAGTAGTACCTGGACAGCCACTAATGAAAAACTGTTTTTT

d_call: NA
clone_size: few
v_call: TRBV7-3
j_call: TRBJ2-1
cdr3_aa: CASSLISGGHEQFF
cdr3_nt: TGTGCCAGCAGCTTAATATCCGGAGGCCATGAGCAGTTCTTC

d_call: NA
clone_size: NA
v_call: TRBV5-1
j_call: TRBJ2-1
cdr3_aa: CASSLAYEQFF
cdr3_nt: TGCGCCAGCAGCTTGGCCTATGAGCAGTTCTTC

d_call: NA
clone_size: NA
v_call: TRBV5-1
j_call: TRBJ2-5
cdr3_aa: CASSLDGLPEETQYF
cdr3_nt: TGCGCCAGCAGCTTGGACGGACTACCGGAAGAGACCCAGTACTTC

d_call: NA
clone_size: NA
v_call: TRBV12-2
j_call: TRBJ2-1
cdr3_aa: CASRLPPAGTHNEQFF
cdr3_nt: TGTGCAAGTCGCTTACCCCCGGCGGGGACGCACAATGAGCAGTTCTTC

d_call: TRBD1
clone_size: NA
v_call: TRBV4-1
j_call: TRBJ2-1
cdr3_aa: CASSHPRQGYNEQFF
cdr3_nt: TGCGCCAGCAGCCACCCTCGACAGGGCTACAATGAGCAGTTCTTC

d_call: TRBD2
clone_size: NA
v_call: TRBV30
j_call: TRBJ2-1
cdr3_aa: CAWTVGGGAREQFF
cdr3_nt: TGTGCCTGGACCGTCGGCGGGGGGGCACGTGAGCAGTTCTTC

d_call: TRBD1
clone_size: NA
v_call: TRBV2
j_call: TRBJ1-1
cdr3_aa: CASTSSLGDRLAFF
cdr3_nt: TGTGCCAGCACATCCTCTTTGGGGGACAGGCTAGCTTTCTTT

d_call: TRBD2
clone_size: NA
v_call: TRBV5-1
j_call: TRBJ2-5
cdr3_aa: CASSSTVQGAGTSGGSPGETQYF
cdr3_nt: TGCGCCAGCAGCTCGACAGTCCAGGGGGCCGGGACTAGCGGGGGGTCCCCAGGGGAGACCCAGTACTTC

d_call: NA
clone_size: NA
v_call: TRBV1
j_call: TRBJ1-2
cdr3_aa: CTSSLAMGYTF
cdr3_nt: TGCACCAGCAGCCTCGCTATGGGCTACACCTTC

d_call: NA
clone_size: NA
v_call: TRBV29-1
j_call: TRBJ1-4
cdr3_aa: CSGGEFEKLFF
cdr3_nt: TGCAGCGGGGGGGAGTTTGAAAAACTGTTTTTT

d_call: NA
clone_size: NA
v_call: TRBV5-4
j_call: TRBJ2-2
cdr3_aa: CASSLGGKLFF
cdr3_nt: TGTGCCAGCAGCTTGGGAGGGAAGCTGTTTTTT

d_call: NA
clone_size: NA
v_call: TRBV15
j_call: TRBJ1-5
cdr3_aa: CATSSGQNSNQPQHF
cdr3_nt: TGTGCCACCAGCTCCGGACAGAATAGCAATCAGCCCCAGCATTTT

d_call: TRBD2
clone_size: NA
v_call: TRBV19
j_call: TRBJ2-2
cdr3_aa: CASSISSGGYTGELFF
cdr3_nt: TGTGCCAGTAGTATTTCCAGCGGGGGGTATACCGGGGAGCTGTTTTTT